This passage covers 6 T cell receptor beta chains from one sample sequenced in a study of shared T cell receptors in the human thymus. Generated by immunoSEQ multiplex PCR, the TCRdb table keeps only in-frame clones and is missing some. The repertoire holds approximately 580,000 clones, with around three quarters as singletons. This same sample was also taken into another study, of human thymus T cells.

The source material was thymocytes. These TCRs come from a boy in the first two years of life with a congenital heart defect.

The chain uses TRBV6-4 and TRBJ2-2; D not certain. V was shortened by 2 bases and J by 2 bases, with 3 bases between the two germline ends. The CDR3 covers 13 residues. CDR1 is MRHNA and CDR2 is SNTAGT in the germline V gene. The CDR3: CASSDHNTGELFF. DNA of the CDR3: TGTGCCAGCAGTGACCATAACACCGGGGAGCTGTTTTTT.

The chain is built from TRBV19 and TRBJ2-7, with 12 bases fitting TRBD1. The V gene's germline CDR1 is LNHDA and CDR2 SQIVND (reference sequence). This CDR3 region has 14 residues. V was pared by 4 bases and J by 6 bases, with 4 bases of the junction left unmatched. CDR3 protein: CASSRGQGASEQYF. The CDR3 bases are TGTGCCAGTAGTAGGGGACAGGGGGCGAGCGAGCAGTACTTC.

This clone was seen more than once but under ten times. This chain links TRBV15 with TRBJ1-4, with D perhaps TRBD1 (5 bases). Looked up from germline, CDR1 is LNHNV and CDR2 is YYDKDF (reference sequence). Trimming shortened V by 8 bases and J by 8 bases, and 12 bases separated the two germline ends. The CDR3 has 12 amino acids. CDR3 DNA: TGTGCCACCGTCGGGGGTGAAGAAAAACTGTTTTTT. It yields the protein CATVGGEEKLFF.

The chain joins TRBV5-1 to TRBJ1-1, with unresolved D. Looked up from germline, CDR1 is SGHRS and CDR2 is YFSETQ. The CDR3 contains 14 residues. The ends were cut back, 0 bases at V and 4 bases at J, with 10 bases in the middle. The CDR3 sequence: CASSLAGLSTEAFF. CDR3 bases: TGCGCCAGCAGCTTGGCGGGATTAAGCACTGAAGCTTTCTTT.

V is TRBV5-1 and J is TRBJ2-5; 8 bases fit TRBD2. The V segment lost 0 bases and the J segment 5 bases; nucleotides outside the gene matches: 6. The CDR3 consists of 15 residues. Germline V lookup: CDR1 SGHRS, CDR2 YFSETQ. CDR3 amino acids: CASSLVGGRKETQYF. CDR3 coding DNA: TGCGCCAGCAGCTTGGTGGGCGGGAGGAAGGAGACCCAGTACTTC.

This chain uses TRBV27 with TRBJ2-7; 11 bases align to TRBD2. This CDR3 contains 17 residues. V trimming: 5 bases; J trimming: 1 base; junction bases outside the gene matches: 10. The germline V gene has CDR1 MNHEY and CDR2 SMNVEV (reference sequence). The CDR3 loop reads CASSAIAGGPYSYEQYF. The CDR3 DNA is TGTGCCAGCAGTGCAATAGCGGGAGGGCCGTATTCCTACGAGCAGTACTTC.